These 27 T cell receptor beta chains came from one sample sequenced in a study of OX40 agonist ivuxolimab in advanced cancers. Sequencing was performed with immunoSEQ multiplex PCR; in TCRdb, only in-frame clones are kept and a portion is missing. The sample has 30,000 to 45,000 clones, 70% to 90% seen once. Sequencing was performed on CD4+ or CD8+ T cells sorted from blood, taken in a trial of the OX40 agonist ivuxolimab. The origin of the receptors is an adult with an advanced solid tumor such as melanoma, head and neck, liver or kidney cancer.

The V and J genes are TRBV2 and TRBJ2-7, with TRBD2 matching over 11 bases. The CDR3 covers 15 residues. V dropped 4 bases and J dropped 6; count of bases not matched to a gene: 8. Looked up from germline, CDR1 is SNHLY and CDR2 is FYNNEI. CDR3 residues: CASSGLAGSVFEQYF. CDR3 bases: TGTGCCAGCAGTGGACTAGCGGGGTCGGTTTTCGAGCAGTACTTC.

This rearrangement joins TRBV27 to TRBJ2-2, with D possibly being TRBD1 (6 bases). The CDR3 loop spans 14 amino acids. V was clipped by 0 bases and J by 6 bases, with 8 bases between them. Germline V gene lookup returns CDR1 MNHEY and CDR2 SMNVEV (reference sequence). CDR3 region: CASSLSTGPGELFF. The CDR3 DNA reads TGTGCCAGCAGTTTATCGACAGGACCCGGGGAGCTGTTTTTT.

The chain combines TRBV5-5 with TRBJ1-2; 8 nucleotides align to TRBD1. The germline V gene has CDR1 SGHKS and CDR2 YYEKEE (reference sequence). CDR3 length equals 17 residues. V was clipped by 0 bases and J by 4 bases; unmatched bases: 11. The CDR3 loop reads CASSLAGGTGLSYGYTF. The CDR3 nucleotides are TGTGCCAGCAGCTTGGCTGGGGGGACAGGTCTATCCTATGGCTACACCTTC. Together with reference TRBV5-5 and TRBJ1-2, the CDR3 gives the full variable domain: DAGVTQSPTHLIKTRGQQVTLRCSPISGHKSVSWYQQVLGQGPQFIFQYYEKEERGRGNFPDRFSARQFPNYSSELNVNALLLGDSALYLCASSLAGGTGLSYGYTFGSGTRLTVV.

This clone came up once. The genes are TRBV6-6 and TRBJ1-5, with unresolved D. The CDR3 is 14 residues long. V gave up 5 bases and J gave up 4 bases, with 12 bases separating them. Germline V gives CDR1 MNHNY, CDR2 SVGAGI (reference sequence). The CDR3 region is CASSDLGRNQPQHF. The CDR3 DNA reads as TGTGCCAGCAGTGACCTTGGACGGAATCAGCCCCAGCATTTT.

The gene calls are TRBV7-8 and TRBJ2-2; D uncertain. The germline V gene has CDR1 SGHVS and CDR2 FQNEAQ. This CDR3 region has 10 residues. Trimming took off 4 bases at V and 8 bases at J, with 2 bases between the two ends. The CDR3 loop is CASSSGELFF. DNA for the CDR3: TGTGCCAGCAGCTCAGGGGAGCTGTTTTTT.

This rearrangement joins TRBV5-6 to TRBJ2-1; TRBD1 aligns across 12 bases. Germline values: CDR1 SGHDT, CDR2 YYEEEE. The CDR3 has 15 amino acids. The V gene end was trimmed by 4 bases and the J gene end by 6 bases; junction bases not matched to a gene: 5. This chain's CDR3 is CASSQGQGASNEQFF. As DNA, the CDR3 is TGTGCCAGCAGCCAGGGACAGGGGGCGTCCAATGAGCAGTTCTTC. The full variable domain, in which reference TRBV5-6 and TRBJ2-1 provide the parts outside the CDR3, is DAGVTQSPTHLIKTRGQQVTLRCSPKSGHDTVSWYQQALGQGPQFIFQYYEEEERQRGNFPDRFSGHQFPNYSSELNVNALLLGDSALYLCASSQGQGASNEQFFGPGTRLTVL.

The V gene is TRBV7-9, the J gene TRBJ1-1; 7 bases map to TRBD1. The CDR3 is 18 amino acids. Losses at the gene ends were 0 bases for V and 4 bases for J; bases not matched to a gene: 14. Germline V lookup: CDR1 SEHNR, CDR2 FQNEAQ (reference sequence). As DNA, the CDR3 is TGTGCCAGCAGCTTAGCAACTCTGACAGGGTCCAGTTTCACTGAAGCTTTCTTT. The encoded protein is CASSLATLTGSSFTEAFF.

This clone was seen a single time. The V and J genes are TRBV4-3 and TRBJ2-2; D not resolved. Germline V CDR1 and CDR2: LGHNA, YSLEER. The CDR3 spans 14 residues. The V gene lost 4 bases and the J gene lost 3 bases, with 9 bases spanning the gap. The CDR3 reads CASSRLLDTGELFF. For the CDR3, the DNA is TGCGCCAGCAGCCGCCTACTGGACACCGGGGAGCTGTTTTTT.

This clone was observed once. J is TRBJ2-1 and V is TRBV10-3; 7 nucleotides line up with TRBD1. Looked up from germline, CDR1 is ENHRY and CDR2 is SYGVKD. After removal of 2 bases from V and 9 bases from J, the junction contained 7 bases not matched to a gene. This CDR3 region has 14 residues. CDR3 sequence: CAISEPTGIGEQFF. As DNA, the CDR3 is TGTGCCATCAGTGAGCCGACAGGGATCGGTGAGCAGTTCTTC.

The chain has TRBV7-3 and TRBJ2-5; D possibly corresponds to TRBD2 (5 bases). This CDR3 has 13 amino acids. Trimming left V 5 bases short and J 1 base short, with 8 bases between. Germline CDR1 is SGHTA and CDR2 is FQGTGA. DNA for the CDR3: TGTGCCAGCAGCCCCGGGGTCCAAGAGACCCAGTACTTC. The encoded protein is CASSPGVQETQYF. The full variable domain, with the rest looked up from reference TRBV7-3 and TRBJ2-5, is GAGVSQTPSNKVTEKGKYVELRCDPISGHTALYWYRQSLGQGPEFLIYFQGTGAADDSGLPNDRFFAVRPEGSVSTLKIQRTERGDSAVYLCASSPGVQETQYFGPGTRLLVL.

Comment on this clone: A junction boundary mismatches the germline segment, possibly from a read error. This chain links TRBV27 with TRBJ2-7, with 8 bases fitting TRBD2. The CDR3 has 14 residues. Germline loops: CDR1 MNHEY, CDR2 SMNVEV (reference sequence). CDR3 residues: CASRLLAGTYEQYF. The CDR3 DNA reads TGTGCCAGCAGATTATTAGCGGGAACCTACGAGCAGTACTTC.

The chain uses TRBV19 and TRBJ2-3; no clear D. Germline CDR1 and CDR2: LNHDA and SQIVND (reference sequence). With 1 base removed from V and 3 bases from J, the gap between germline ends came to 11 bases. The CDR3 is 15 residues long. The CDR3 sequence is CASSIGPAWTDTQYF. CDR3 sequence (DNA): TGTGCCAGTAGTATAGGGCCCGCTTGGACAGATACGCAGTATTTT.

The rearrangement uses TRBV19 and TRBJ2-7, with 11 bases that match TRBD2. The J segment lost 3 bases and the V segment lost 4 bases, leaving 8 bases of the junction unmatched. The germline CDR1 and CDR2 sequences are LNHDA and SQIVND (reference sequence). CDR3 length equals 16 residues. The CDR3 here is CASSTFPGTSGYEQYF. CDR3 nucleotides: TGTGCCAGTAGTACCTTCCCCGGGACTAGCGGCTACGAGCAGTACTTC.

CDR3 in amino acids: CASSSTYYTGPQETQYF. DNA of the CDR3: TGTGCCAGTAGTTCGACTTATTACACAGGGCCCCAAGAGACCCAGTACTTC. The chain has TRBV19 and TRBJ2-5; tentative D call: TRBD1 (6 bases). This CDR3 contains 17 residues. Germline lookup yields CDR1 LNHDA and CDR2 SQIVND (reference sequence). V gave up 5 bases and J gave up 1 base, with 20 bases separating them.

The V call is TRBV9, the J call TRBJ1-1, with no clear D. Trimming pared 4 bases from V and 3 bases from J, leaving 10 bases between. Germline values: CDR1 SGDLS, CDR2 YYNGEE. The CDR3 is 13 residues long. Here the CDR3 reads CASSPPLDTEAFF. CDR3 nucleotide sequence: TGTGCCAGCAGCCCCCCCTTGGACACTGAAGCTTTCTTT.

V usage is TRBV7-9 and J usage is TRBJ2-5; D may be TRBD1 (5 bases). V was cut by 1 base and J by 2 bases, with 14 bases left in between. The CDR3 covers 16 residues. Germline V gives CDR1 SEHNR, CDR2 FQNEAQ (reference sequence). The CDR3 bases are TGTGCCAGCAGCTTAGAATTGGAAGGGGTTCAAGAGACCCAGTACTTC. Amino acid sequence: CASSLELEGVQETQYF.

There are a few counts of this clone. V gene TRBV7-4 combines with J gene TRBJ1-1; a possible D gene is TRBD1 (5 bases). V shed 5 bases and J shed 5 bases, with 18 bases lying between them. This CDR3 is 15 amino acids long. Germline V gene data show CDR1 as SGHVT and CDR2 as SQSDAQ. For the CDR3, the DNA is TGTGCCAGCAGCCCGAGGCTTGGAGGGGAAACTGAAGCTTTCTTT. It translates to CASSPRLGGETEAFF.

The table lists this clone with a count of one. The rearrangement uses TRBV5-1 and TRBJ2-1; 10 bases agree with TRBD2. With 2 bases clipped from V and 9 bases from J, the junction kept 8 bases outside the gene matches. This CDR3 spans 15 amino acids. From germline, CDR1 is SGHRS and CDR2 YFSETQ. The CDR3 protein is CASSFLAGDGVEQFF. The CDR3, as DNA: TGCGCCAGCAGCTTCCTAGCGGGGGATGGCGTTGAGCAGTTCTTC.

The chain recombines TRBV28 with TRBJ2-7; D is unresolved. This CDR3 is built from 14 residues. Germline loops: CDR1 MDHEN, CDR2 SYDVKM. Trimming took off 5 bases at V and 7 bases at J, with 18 bases between the two ends. The CDR3 nucleotides are TGTGCCAGCAGTGCCCCGGGCTCCGTCGGGGAGCAGTACTTC. It codes for CASSAPGSVGEQYF.

The chain links TRBV13 to TRBJ2-7; 15 positions agree with TRBD2. The CDR3 is made up of 15 amino acids. Germline V lookup: CDR1 PRHDT, CDR2 FYEKMQ (reference sequence). J was trimmed by 6 bases and V by 7 bases; bases with no gene match: 7. CDR3 sequence: CASTQGLAGGGEQYF. CDR3 bases: TGTGCCAGCACCCAGGGACTAGCGGGGGGCGGCGAGCAGTACTTC.

The rearrangement uses TRBV28 and TRBJ1-5, with D tentatively TRBD1 (5 bases). The CDR3 spans 14 residues. The germline CDR1 and CDR2 sequences are MDHEN and SYDVKM. V was cut by 7 bases and J by 4 bases, with 14 bases left in between. CDR3: CASNRQTNNQPQHF. The CDR3 nucleotides read TGTGCCAGCAACCGACAGACAAATAATCAGCCCCAGCATTTT.

The V call is TRBV9, the J call TRBJ2-3; the match to TRBD2 covers 9 bases. This CDR3 is built from 14 residues. Germline trimming cut 3 bases from V and 4 bases from J; bases unmatched to any gene: 3. Looked up from germline, CDR1 is SGDLS and CDR2 is YYNGEE. The CDR3 sequence: CASSARTSADTQYF. The CDR3 nucleotides are TGTGCCAGCAGCGCCAGGACTAGCGCAGATACGCAGTATTTT.

The chain's CDR3 is CASSPEGTLTDTQYF. The CDR3 nucleotides read TGTGCCAGCAGCCCAGAGGGGACGCTCACAGATACGCAGTATTTT. The V call is TRBV11-2, the J call TRBJ2-3; TRBD1 or TRBD2 may be the D gene (5 bases each). Germline V CDR1 and CDR2: SGHAT, FQNNGV. This CDR3 region has 15 residues. Trimming pared 5 bases from V and 2 bases from J, leaving 14 bases between. Full variable domain (missing parts from reference TRBV11-2 and TRBJ2-3): EAGVAQSPRYKIIEKRQSVAFWCNPISGHATLYWYQQILGQGPKLLIQFQNNGVVDDSQLPKDRFSAERLKGVDSTLKIQPAKLEDSAVYLCASSPEGTLTDTQYFGPGTRLTVL.

This clone was observed a few times. The CDR3 DNA reads TGTGCCAGCAGTGACAGTTGGAGGTCCTACAATGAGCAGTTCTTC. As protein: CASSDSWRSYNEQFF. V gene TRBV6-1 combines with J gene TRBJ2-1, with TRBD2 as a possible D gene (5 bases). Germline assignment: CDR1 MNHNS and CDR2 SASEGT. The CDR3 loop spans 15 amino acids. V was pared by 3 bases and J by 1 base, with 10 bases between.

The genes are TRBV13 and TRBJ1-2; D is unclear. Trimming removed 5 bases at V and 7 bases at J, with 17 bases between. This CDR3 has 14 amino acids. The germline V gene encodes CDR1 PRHDT and CDR2 FYEKMQ (reference sequence). The CDR3 region has the DNA TGTGCCAGCAGCGCGAGGACGCAGCCTGGTGGCTACACCTTC. It yields the protein CASSARTQPGGYTF.

This clone was seen a single time. The chain carries TRBV27 and TRBJ2-1; no clear D gene. CDR1 is MNHEY, CDR2 SMNVEV, per germline (reference sequence). The CDR3 length is 19 residues. The V end lost 2 bases, the J end lost 0 bases, and 20 bases lay between the germline ends. The CDR3 spells CASSLSFSGGPASYNEQFF. DNA of the CDR3: TGTGCCAGCAGTTTAAGTTTTTCCGGCGGACCCGCCTCCTACAATGAGCAGTTCTTC.

The chain couples TRBV25-1 to TRBJ2-3; D perhaps matches TRBD1 (8 bases). CDR3 size: 16 residues. The ends were cut back, 6 bases at V and 4 bases at J, with 20 bases in the middle. Germline CDR1 and CDR2: MGHDK and SYGVNS. The CDR3 is CASRGGTGKESDTQYF. As DNA, the CDR3 is TGTGCCAGCAGGGGGGGGACAGGAAAGGAGTCAGATACGCAGTATTTT. Looking up the rest from reference TRBV25-1 and TRBJ2-3 gives the full variable domain: EADIYQTPRYLVIGTGKKITLECSQTMGHDKMYWYQQDPGMELHLIHYSYGVNSTEKGDLSSESTVSRIRTEHFPLTLESARPSHTSQYLCASRGGTGKESDTQYFGPGTRLTVL.